Listed here is a single TCR beta chain. This clonotype was seen a few times. This clone's antigen is unknown. Nothing much larger sits one base from this clone, and base qualities are not available. This record belongs to a study of CD8 T cells in ankylosing spondylitis (dated by TCRdb to 2015 to 2018). Study-level background: The study profiled T cell receptor beta repertoires in healthy donors and ankylosing spondylitis patients to find disease-linked TCR variants. Samples of peripheral blood were taken, and for ankylosing spondylitis patients, synovial fluid was collected as well. The full study cohort was made up of about 25 ankylosing spondylitis patients and 108 healthy donors. The paper as a whole reports these results and caveats: Significant enrichment of the disease-linked clones was reported in matched synovial fluid samples from ankylosing spondylitis patients. Some motif variants had previously been reported in the synovial fluid and blood of reactive arthritis patients, which suggests shared mechanisms of disease initiation. The disease-linked clones showed a CD8+ phenotype and occurred at relatively low frequencies in peripheral blood. A TCR beta motif of eight highly homologous amino acid variants appeared characteristic of blood from ankylosing spondylitis patients.

The run used an Illumina HiSeq 2500. Quantitative 5'-RACE with molecular barcodes was used to prepare TCR beta libraries. Under the source paper's analysis protocol: Disease-linked TCR variants were identified with a new computational method built on a probabilistic model of VDJ rearrangement. Using fastp at Q25 and MiXCR, TCRdb reprocessed the public reads and kept productive beta chains. Identical CDR3 protein sequences are pooled into one entry, listed with their most common genes and DNA. What appears here as the V and J calls and clone size reflects TCRdb's work, not the paper's. This sample holds 150,000 to 200,000 distinct CDR3 sequences; under 14% were observed only once. The ten most abundant clones make up roughly 28% of the sample. Trimming leaves V shorter by 5 bases and J shorter by 13 bases, with the junction holding 9 bases beyond the gene matches. CDR1 SNHLY and CDR2 FYNNEI are derived from the germline V gene. The CDR3 contains 13 residues, cysteine and phenylalanine counted. Only the CDR3 part of the read is kept: 39 bases, read in frame from the first base.

The sequenced sample consisted of blood, either unsorted or a sorted T cell fraction (not recorded which). This TCR derives from a male donor with ankylosing spondylitis or in good health (not recorded which). The chain couples TRBV2 to TRBJ2-1; the junction holds 9 bases that match TRBD2. This receptor carries the CDR3 CASSREPSGNQFF. The bases are TGTGCCAGCAGTCGGGAGCCTAGCGGGAATCAGTTCTTC.